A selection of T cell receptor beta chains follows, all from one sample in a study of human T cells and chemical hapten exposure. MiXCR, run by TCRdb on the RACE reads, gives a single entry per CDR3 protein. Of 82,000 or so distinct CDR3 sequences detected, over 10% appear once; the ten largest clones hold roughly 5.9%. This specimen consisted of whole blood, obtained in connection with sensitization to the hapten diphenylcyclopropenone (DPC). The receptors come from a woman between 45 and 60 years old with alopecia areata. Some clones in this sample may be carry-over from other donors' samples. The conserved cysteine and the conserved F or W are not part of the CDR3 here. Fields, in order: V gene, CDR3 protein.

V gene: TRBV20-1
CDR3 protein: SARFHSYEQY

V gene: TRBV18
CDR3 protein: ASSQTGSSYNSPLH

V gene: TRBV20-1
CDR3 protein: SAPQTGPTWTQY

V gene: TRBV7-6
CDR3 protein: VSSVRGLAEQETQY

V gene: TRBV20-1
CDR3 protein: SARSRESQPQH

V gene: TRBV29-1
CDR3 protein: SVEGHIAASYNEQF

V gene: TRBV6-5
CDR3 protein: ASSLLEIGNPSSYNEQF

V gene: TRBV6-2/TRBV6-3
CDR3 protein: ASSRTSGRNTGELF

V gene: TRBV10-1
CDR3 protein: ASSDGQGRAF

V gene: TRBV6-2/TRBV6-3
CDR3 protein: ASSFGGIEQF